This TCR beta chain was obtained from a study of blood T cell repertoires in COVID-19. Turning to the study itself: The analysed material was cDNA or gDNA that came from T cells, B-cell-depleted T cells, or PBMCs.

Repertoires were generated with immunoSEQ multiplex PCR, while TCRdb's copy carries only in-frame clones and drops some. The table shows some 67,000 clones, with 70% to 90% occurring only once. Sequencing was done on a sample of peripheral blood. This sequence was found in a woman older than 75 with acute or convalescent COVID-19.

The CDR3 coding sequence is TGTGCCAGCAGTTACCCAGGCACAGATACGCAGTATTTT. As protein: CASSYPGTDTQYF. The chain is built from TRBV6-6 and TRBJ2-3; no reliable D call. This CDR3 has 13 amino acids. Germline CDR1 is MNHNY and CDR2 is SVGAGI (reference sequence). Trimming removed 2 bases at V and 1 base at J, with 4 bases between.